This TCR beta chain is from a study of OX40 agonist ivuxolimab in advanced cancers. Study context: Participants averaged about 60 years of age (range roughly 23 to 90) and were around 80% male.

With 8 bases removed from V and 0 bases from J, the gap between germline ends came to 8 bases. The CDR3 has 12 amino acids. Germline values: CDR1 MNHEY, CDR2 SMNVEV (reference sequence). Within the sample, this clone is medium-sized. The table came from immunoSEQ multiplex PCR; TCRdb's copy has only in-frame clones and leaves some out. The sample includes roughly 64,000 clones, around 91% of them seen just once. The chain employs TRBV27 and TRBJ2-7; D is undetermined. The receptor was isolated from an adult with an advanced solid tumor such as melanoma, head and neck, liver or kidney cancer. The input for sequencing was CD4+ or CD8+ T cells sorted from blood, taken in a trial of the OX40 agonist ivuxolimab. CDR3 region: CASFASSYEQYF. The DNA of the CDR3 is TGTGCCAGCTTCGCTAGCTCCTACGAGCAGTACTTC.